This T cell receptor (beta chain) stems from a study of T cells in tuberculosis. Whole-study findings and limits: Smaller distances to GMM-specific TCRs suggested their expansion in active tuberculosis.

Clones were sequenced by immunoSEQ multiplex PCR, and TCRdb holds only the in-frame ones, with some missing. Seen here are thousands of clones, approximately 98% observed once, and the top ten hold around 10%. The CDR3 totals 17 residues. The V and J ends lost 0 bases and 2 bases, in that order; junction bases with no gene match: 9. CDR1 and CDR2 from the germline V gene are SGHDT and YYEEEE. This clone was counted a few times. Its antigen is as yet unknown. Indicated time point: new active TB diagnosis, blood taken before or within 7 days of starting treatment. The source is an adult with tuberculosis. The material was PBMCs, obtained at tuberculosis diagnosis. This chain uses TRBV5-6 with TRBJ2-3; 7 bases agree with TRBD2. This CDR3 reads CASSLVRASGNTDTQYF. CDR3 DNA: TGTGCCAGCAGCTTGGTTCGAGCTAGCGGCAACACAGATACGCAGTATTTT.